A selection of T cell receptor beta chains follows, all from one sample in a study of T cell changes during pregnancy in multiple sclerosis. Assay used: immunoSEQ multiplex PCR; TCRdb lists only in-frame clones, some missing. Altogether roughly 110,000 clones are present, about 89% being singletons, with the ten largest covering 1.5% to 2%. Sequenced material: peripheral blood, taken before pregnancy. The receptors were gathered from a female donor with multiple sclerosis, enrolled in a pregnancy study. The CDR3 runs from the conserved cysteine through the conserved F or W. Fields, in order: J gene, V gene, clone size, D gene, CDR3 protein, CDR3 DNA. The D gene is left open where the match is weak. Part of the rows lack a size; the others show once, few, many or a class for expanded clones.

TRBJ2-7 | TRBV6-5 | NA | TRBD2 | CASTSGGTYEQYF | TGTGCCAGCACTAGCGGGGGTACCTACGAGCAGTACTTC
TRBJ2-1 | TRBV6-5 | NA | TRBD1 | CASSPTGGYYNEQFF | TGTGCCAGCAGTCCCACAGGGGGGTATTACAATGAGCAGTTCTTC
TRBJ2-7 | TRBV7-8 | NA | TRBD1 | CASSPTGGTGLREQYF | TGTGCCAGCAGCCCGACCGGGGGGACAGGGCTCCGGGAGCAGTACTTC
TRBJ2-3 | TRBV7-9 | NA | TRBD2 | CASSLVAGGTDTQYF | TGTGCCAGCAGCTTAGTAGCGGGGGGTACAGATACGCAGTATTTT
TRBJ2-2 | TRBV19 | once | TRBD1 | CASSGTGGWTGELFF | TGTGCCAGTTCCGGGACAGGGGGATGGACCGGGGAGCTGTTTTTT
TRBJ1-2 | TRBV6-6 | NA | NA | CASSLSGTLLGYTF | TGTGCCAGCAGTCTGAGCGGTACGCTCCTTGGCTACACCTTC
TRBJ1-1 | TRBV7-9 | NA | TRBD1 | CASSKSQQGGTEAFF | TGTGCCAGCAGCAAATCCCAACAGGGGGGCACTGAAGCTTTCTTT
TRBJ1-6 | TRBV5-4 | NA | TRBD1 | CASSYTWDRGSPLHF | TGTGCCAGCAGCTACACTTGGGACAGAGGATCACCCCTCCACTTT
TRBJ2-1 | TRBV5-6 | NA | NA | CASSRGFEQFF | TGTGCCAGCTCCCGAGGTTTTGAGCAGTTCTTC
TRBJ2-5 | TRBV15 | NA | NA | CATSRQIRQVRQETQYF | TGTGCCACCAGCAGACAGATCAGACAGGTCAGACAAGAGACCCAGTACTTC
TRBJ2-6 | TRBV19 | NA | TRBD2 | CASRLLAGGPGANVLTF | TGTGCCAGTAGATTACTAGCGGGAGGGCCTGGGGCCAACGTCCTGACTTTC
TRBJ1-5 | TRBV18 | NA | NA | CASSPGQGNQPQHF | TGTGCCAGCTCACCGGGGCAGGGGAATCAGCCCCAGCATTTT
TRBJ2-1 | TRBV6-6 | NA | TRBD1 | CASGTGQLNEQFF | TGTGCCAGCGGAACGGGACAGCTAAATGAGCAGTTCTTC
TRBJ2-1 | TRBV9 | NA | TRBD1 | CASNSPGTGGSSEQFF | TGTGCCAGCAACTCACCCGGGACAGGGGGCTCCAGTGAGCAGTTCTTC
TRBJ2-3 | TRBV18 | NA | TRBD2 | CASSPNRGGGTDTQYF | TGTGCCAGCTCACCGAACCGTGGCGGGGGGACAGATACGCAGTATTTT
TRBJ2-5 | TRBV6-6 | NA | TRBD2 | CASSQLAGGRETQYF | TGTGCCAGCAGCCAACTAGCGGGGGGCCGCGAGACCCAGTACTTC
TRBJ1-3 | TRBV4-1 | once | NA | CASSQVVSRNTIYF | TGCGCCAGCAGCCAAGTGGTTAGTAGAAACACCATATATTTT
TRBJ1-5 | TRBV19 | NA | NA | CASSVRGVEQPQHF | TGTGCCAGTAGTGTCAGGGGTGTGGAACAGCCCCAGCATTTT
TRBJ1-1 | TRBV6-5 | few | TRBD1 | CASSYGTGRGAFF | TGTGCCAGCAGTTACGGGACAGGTCGCGGAGCTTTCTTT
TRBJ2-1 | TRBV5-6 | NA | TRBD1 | CASSSFKTGRGGNEQFF | TGTGCCAGCAGCTCCTTTAAGACAGGGAGAGGTGGCAATGAGCAGTTCTTC
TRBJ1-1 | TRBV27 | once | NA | CASSSRALNTEAFF | TGTGCCAGCAGTTCCAGGGCTCTGAACACTGAAGCTTTCTTT
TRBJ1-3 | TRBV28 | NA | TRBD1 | CASSYTGAGGNTIYF | TGTGCCAGCAGTTATACAGGGGCAGGAGGAAACACCATATATTTT
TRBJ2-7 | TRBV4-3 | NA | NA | CASSQEGGAIYEQYF | TGCGCCAGCAGCCAAGAGGGGGGAGCTATCTACGAGCAGTACTTC
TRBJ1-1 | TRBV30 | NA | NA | CAWSPGFTTEAFF | TGTGCCTGGAGTCCCGGGTTTACAACTGAAGCTTTCTTT
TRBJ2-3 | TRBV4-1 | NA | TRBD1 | CASSPSGQSSSTDTQYF | TGCGCCAGCAGCCCTTCGGGACAGAGTTCTAGCACAGATACGCAGTATTTT
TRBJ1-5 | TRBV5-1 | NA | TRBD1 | CASSLDRGPGQPQHF | TGCGCCAGCAGCTTGGACAGGGGGCCGGGTCAGCCCCAGCATTTT
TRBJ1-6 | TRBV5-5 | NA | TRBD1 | CASQEGAGNSPLHF | TGTGCCAGCCAGGAGGGGGCTGGTAATTCACCCCTCCACTTT
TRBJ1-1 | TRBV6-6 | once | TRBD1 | CASSYDRAVTEAFF | TGTGCCAGCAGTTACGACAGGGCCGTGACTGAAGCTTTCTTT
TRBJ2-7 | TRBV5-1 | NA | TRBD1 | CASSLSWDRGNEQYF | TGCGCCAGCAGCTTGAGTTGGGACAGGGGGAACGAGCAGTACTTC
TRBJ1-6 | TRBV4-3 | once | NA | CASSQGGHLYNSPLHF | TGCGCCAGCAGCCAAGGGGGACACCTCTATAATTCACCCCTCCACTTT
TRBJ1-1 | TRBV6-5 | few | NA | CASSYGLRGTTEAFF | TGTGCCAGCAGTTACGGGCTAAGGGGTACCACTGAAGCTTTCTTT
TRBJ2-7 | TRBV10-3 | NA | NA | CAIGTYEQYF | TGTGCCATCGGTACATACGAGCAGTACTTC
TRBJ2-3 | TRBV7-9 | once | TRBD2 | CASSGGRYTDTQYF | TGTGCCAGCAGCGGCGGGAGGTACACAGATACGCAGTATTTT
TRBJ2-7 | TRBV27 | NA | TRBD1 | CASSLSGTGYEQYF | TGTGCCAGCAGTTTGTCGGGGACAGGCTACGAGCAGTACTTC
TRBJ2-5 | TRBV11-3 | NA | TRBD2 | CASSLRLAGAYQETQYF | TGTGCCAGCAGCTTAAGACTAGCGGGGGCCTACCAAGAGACCCAGTACTTC
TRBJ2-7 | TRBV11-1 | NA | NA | CASRHRVVSYEQYF | TGTGCCAGCAGGCACAGGGTCGTCTCGTACGAGCAGTACTTC
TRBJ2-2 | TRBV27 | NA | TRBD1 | CASSFDRATGELFF | TGTGCCAGCAGTTTTGACAGGGCGACCGGGGAGCTGTTTTTT
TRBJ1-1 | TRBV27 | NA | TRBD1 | CASSRQGRTGAFF | TGTGCCAGCAGCCGACAGGGGCGGACTGGAGCTTTCTTT
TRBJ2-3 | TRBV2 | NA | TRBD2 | CASVLAGVYF | TGTGCCAGCGTCCTAGCGGGGGTCTATTTT
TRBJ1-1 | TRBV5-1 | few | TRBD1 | CASSGGGANTEAFF | TGCGCCAGCAGCGGAGGGGGCGCGAACACTGAAGCTTTCTTT
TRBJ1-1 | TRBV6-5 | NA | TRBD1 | CASSGDRRAEAFF | TGTGCCAGCAGTGGGGACAGGCGGGCTGAAGCTTTCTTT
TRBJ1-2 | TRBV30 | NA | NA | CAWMPDSNYGYTF | TGTGCCTGGATGCCCGACAGCAACTATGGCTACACCTTC
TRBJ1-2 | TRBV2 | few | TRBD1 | CASSVRQGHYGYTF | TGTGCCAGCAGTGTGAGACAGGGCCACTATGGCTACACCTTC
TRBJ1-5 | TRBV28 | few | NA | CASRTVNQPQHF | TGTGCCAGCAGGACAGTCAATCAGCCCCAGCATTTT
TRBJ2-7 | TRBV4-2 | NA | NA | CASSQDAGSRHYEQYF | TGTGCCAGCAGCCAAGATGCGGGGAGCAGGCACTACGAGCAGTACTTC
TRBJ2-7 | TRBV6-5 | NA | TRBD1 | CASSSDRAWDPLEQYF | TGTGCCAGCAGTTCCGACAGGGCTTGGGACCCCCTCGAGCAGTACTTC
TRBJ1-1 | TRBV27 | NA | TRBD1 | CASSLWMGGQGGEAFF | TGTGCCAGCAGTTTATGGATGGGGGGACAGGGGGGTGAAGCTTTCTTT
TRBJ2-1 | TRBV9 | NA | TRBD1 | CASSPGTGFYNEQFF | TGTGCCAGCAGCCCCGGGACAGGTTTTTACAATGAGCAGTTCTTC
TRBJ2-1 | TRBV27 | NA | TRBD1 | CASSIIQTGSNEQFF | TGTGCCAGCAGTATTATTCAGACAGGGAGCAATGAGCAGTTCTTC
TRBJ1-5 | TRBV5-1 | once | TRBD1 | CASSLTGGSQPQHF | TGCGCCAGCAGCTTGACAGGGGGAAGCCAGCCCCAGCATTTT
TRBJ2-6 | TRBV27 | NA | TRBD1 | CASSADRRSSGANVLTF | TGTGCCAGCAGTGCGGACAGGCGATCTTCTGGGGCCAACGTCCTGACTTTC
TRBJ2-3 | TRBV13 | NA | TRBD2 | CASGREQELTDTQYF | TGTGCCAGCGGGCGGGAGCAGGAGTTGACAGATACGCAGTATTTT
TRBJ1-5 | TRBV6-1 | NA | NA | CASSESWTGNQPQHF | TGTGCCAGCAGTGAAAGCTGGACAGGCAATCAGCCCCAGCATTTT